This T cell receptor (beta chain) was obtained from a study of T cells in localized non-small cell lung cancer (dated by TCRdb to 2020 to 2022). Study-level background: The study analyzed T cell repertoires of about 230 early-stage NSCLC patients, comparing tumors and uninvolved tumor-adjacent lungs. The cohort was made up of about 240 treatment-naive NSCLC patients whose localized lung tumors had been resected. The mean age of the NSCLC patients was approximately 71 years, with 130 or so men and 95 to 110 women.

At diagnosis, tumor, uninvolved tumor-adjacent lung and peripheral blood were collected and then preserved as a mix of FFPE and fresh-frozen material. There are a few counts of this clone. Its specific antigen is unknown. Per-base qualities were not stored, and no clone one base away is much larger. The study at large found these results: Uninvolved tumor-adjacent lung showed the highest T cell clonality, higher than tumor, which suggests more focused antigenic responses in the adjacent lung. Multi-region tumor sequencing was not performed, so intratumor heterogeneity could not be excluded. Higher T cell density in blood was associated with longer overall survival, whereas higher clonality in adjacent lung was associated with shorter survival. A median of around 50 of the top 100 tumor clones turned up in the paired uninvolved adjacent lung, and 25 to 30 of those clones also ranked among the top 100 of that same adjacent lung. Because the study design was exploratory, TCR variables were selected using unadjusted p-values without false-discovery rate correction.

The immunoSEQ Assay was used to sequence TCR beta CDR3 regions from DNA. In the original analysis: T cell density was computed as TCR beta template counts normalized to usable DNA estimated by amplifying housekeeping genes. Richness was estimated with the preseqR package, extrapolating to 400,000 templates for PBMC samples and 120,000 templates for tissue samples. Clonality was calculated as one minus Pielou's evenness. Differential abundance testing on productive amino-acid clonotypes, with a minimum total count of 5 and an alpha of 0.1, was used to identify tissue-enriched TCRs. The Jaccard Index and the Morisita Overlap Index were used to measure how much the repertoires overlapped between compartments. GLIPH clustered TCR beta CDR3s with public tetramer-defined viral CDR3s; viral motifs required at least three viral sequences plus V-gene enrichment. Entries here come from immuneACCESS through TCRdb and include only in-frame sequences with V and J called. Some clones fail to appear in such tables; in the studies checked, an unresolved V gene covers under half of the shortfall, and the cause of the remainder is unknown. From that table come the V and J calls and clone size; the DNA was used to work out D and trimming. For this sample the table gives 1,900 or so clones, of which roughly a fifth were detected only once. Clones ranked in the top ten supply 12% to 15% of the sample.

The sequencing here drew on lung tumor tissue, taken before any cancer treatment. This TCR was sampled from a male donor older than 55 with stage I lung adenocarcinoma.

CDR3 reads: CASSVEANTGELFF. The DNA sequence is as follows: TGTGCCAGCAGCGTAGAGGCGAACACCGGGGAGCTGTTTTTT. The chain is encoded by TRBV9 joined to TRBJ2-2, with an unclear D gene assignment. The germline V gene sets CDR1 to SGDLS and CDR2 to YYNGEE. Deletion took 0 bases off V and 0 bases off J, with a span of 3 bases between the germline ends. The cysteine opens and the phenylalanine closes a CDR3 of 14 amino acids. The sequence is cut down to CDR3 DNA, 42 bases in frame from base 1.